One T cell receptor beta chain is described in this entry. Its target is unknown. A much larger clone is a single base away; this may be a read error. V was clipped by 1 base and J by 7 bases, with 17 bases between them. Germline assignment: CDR1 LGHDT and CDR2 YNNKEL (reference sequence). The CDR3 extends over 15 amino acids. Described time point: newly diagnosed GD, antithyroid drugs for less than 3 months. PBMC RNA served as the TCR library source. This sample was taken from a study of regulatory T cells in long-lasting Graves disease. Study-level findings and limits: TRBV28, TRBJ1-2 and TRBJ2-5 were favored in persistent disease.

HTBI primers from iRepertoire and Arm-PCR of CDR3 regions yielded the TCR beta libraries. MiXCR, applied by TCRdb to the multiplex PCR reads, yields one record per CDR3 protein. The profile shows roughly 510,000 distinct CDR3 sequences, roughly a sixth of them singletons. The sample was also linked to a second study, of T cells in Graves' hyperthyroidism and ophthalmopathy.

The sequenced sample was peripheral blood mononuclear cells (PBMCs), obtained at new diagnosis, from a patient treated with antithyroid drugs. The TCR was taken from a man aged 18 to 35 with Graves disease. The genes are TRBV3-1 and TRBJ2-7; D might be TRBD2 (5 bases). CDR3 residues: CASSQGWESYNEQYF. In DNA form, the CDR3 reads TGTGCCAGCAGCCAAGGCTGGGAGTCCTACAATGAGCAGTACTTC.